A single sample gave rise to the 30 T cell receptor beta chains below, sequenced in a study of persistence of HIV-infected CD4 T cells (dated by TCRdb to the early 2020s). The immunoSEQ hsTCRB assay version 4 in survey mode was used to sequence TCRbeta repertoires from genomic DNA. Held by TCRdb, this immuneACCESS table contains in-frame sequences only and omits some clones. Under half of the omission traces to an unresolved V gene where checked; the cause of the rest is unknown. Present in this sample are under 40,000 clones, 70% of which were seen just once. The ten most abundant clones make up roughly 1.3% of the sample. Antigens of these TCRs are unknown. Read against the paper, the sample's treatment or condition label means: suppressive antiretroviral therapy. A pool of overlapping HIV-1 Gag 15-mer peptides, at around 1 ug per peptide per mL, was used to stimulate the cells. Responding CD4+ T cells were sorted by upregulation of both CD40 ligand and CD69.

The specimen was CD4+ T cells sorted from PBMCs after approximately 19-hour stimulation, collected from a patient who received antiretroviral therapy. The cell subset or site label for this specimen denotes: CD40L+CD69+ CD4 T cells responding to HIV-1 Gag peptides. The receptors originated from an adult man with HIV who was CMV-seropositive.

This chain uses TRBV28 with TRBJ2-1; D uncertain. Trimming cost V 2 bases and J 5 bases, with 13 bases left between them. The length of the CDR3 is 15 residues. The germline V gene encodes CDR1 MDHEN and CDR2 SYDVKM. The CDR3 region is CASSLGQVPNNEQFF. The CDR3 DNA reads TGTGCCAGCAGTTTAGGCCAGGTGCCCAACAATGAGCAGTTCTTC.

This clone was counted only a few times. The V call is TRBV5-1, the J call TRBJ1-3, with D tentatively TRBD1 (6 bases). The CDR3 contains 15 residues. Germline lookup yields CDR1 SGHRS and CDR2 YFSETQ. Trimming took 2 bases from V and 5 from J, leaving 14 bases between them. CDR3 sequence: CASSLQGDGRNTIYF. In DNA, the CDR3 is TGCGCCAGCAGCTTACAGGGTGACGGGAGAAACACCATATATTTT.

Only a few counts were recorded for this clone. The V and J genes are TRBV7-8 and TRBJ1-1; 7 bases are shared with TRBD1. The CDR3 is made up of 15 amino acids. Trimming took 4 bases from V and 1 from J; bases not matched to a gene: 6. Germline assignment: CDR1 SGHVS and CDR2 FQNEAQ. CDR3 DNA sequence: TGTGCCAGCAGCTCATCCAGGACAGGGAACACTGAAGCTTTCTTT. Translated, it gives CASSSSRTGNTEAFF.

This chain joins TRBV19 and TRBJ1-4; D is uncertain. The germline gives CDR1 LNHDA, CDR2 SQIVND (reference sequence). V was clipped by 4 bases and J by 13 bases, with 13 bases between them. The CDR3 is 12 residues long. CDR3 protein: CASSKRSQTLFF. The CDR3 DNA sequence: TGTGCCAGTAGTAAGAGGTCGCAGACACTGTTTTTT.

The J gene is TRBJ1-6, the V gene TRBV6-5, with D perhaps TRBD1 (6 bases). V was pared by 8 bases and J by 6 bases, with 14 bases between. The CDR3 covers 14 residues. Germline V gene data show CDR1 as MNHEY and CDR2 as SVGAGI. The CDR3: CASVRAGANSPLHF. DNA of the CDR3: TGTGCCAGCGTTCGGGCAGGGGCTAATTCACCCCTCCACTTT.

This clone occurred once. The chain uses TRBV2 and TRBJ2-3; TRBD2 might be the D (6 bases). Per germline, CDR1 SNHLY and CDR2 FYNNEI. The CDR3 covers 13 residues. Trimming pared 6 bases from V and 4 bases from J, leaving 11 bases between. CDR3 bases: TGTGCCAGCAGCGAGGGGACTGCAGATACGCAGTATTTT. Protein sequence: CASSEGTADTQYF.

As DNA, the CDR3 is TGTGCCAGCAGCTCCCCCACTGGTTATAGCAATCAGCCCCAGCATTTT. As protein: CASSSPTGYSNQPQHF. This chain joins TRBV7-2 and TRBJ1-5; D unresolved. This CDR3 spans 16 amino acids. Per the germline V gene, CDR1 is SGHTA and CDR2 is FQGNSA. The V end lost 4 bases, the J end lost 0 bases, and 13 bases lay between the germline ends.

A few counts support this clone. The chain has TRBV27 and TRBJ2-1; 8 bases agree with TRBD2. V gave up 3 bases and J gave up 4 bases; unmatched junction bases: 8. The CDR3 loop spans 16 amino acids. CDR1 is MNHEY and CDR2 is SMNVEV in the germline V gene (reference sequence). The CDR3: CASSFLASGRYNEQFF. CDR3 sequence (DNA): TGTGCCAGCAGTTTTTTGGCTAGCGGGCGTTACAATGAGCAGTTCTTC.

CDR3 DNA sequence: TGTGCCAGCAGGAGAGACAGGGCAACGCAGTATTTT. This encodes CASRRDRATQYF. This chain uses TRBV2 with TRBJ2-3; TRBD1 matches 7 bases. Per germline, CDR1 SNHLY and CDR2 FYNNEI. With 6 bases clipped from V and 9 bases from J, the junction kept 6 bases outside the gene matches. The CDR3 spans 12 residues.

The gene calls are TRBV7-3 and TRBJ1-1; 9 bases agree with TRBD1. Unmatched junction bases numbered 8, after V lost 5 bases and J lost 1 base. The V gene's germline CDR1 is SGHTA and CDR2 FQGTGA. The CDR3 has 16 amino acids. The CDR3 is CASSGSGTGRNTEAFF. The CDR3 DNA sequence: TGTGCCAGCAGCGGATCAGGGACAGGGAGGAACACTGAAGCTTTCTTT.

This clone has a single count. The V and J genes are TRBV21-1 and TRBJ1-3; the table's D call TRBD1 went unverified against the DNA. TRBV21-1 is termed a pseudogene. The CDR3 contains 18 residues. CDR3 residues: CASSPEGDRGLSGNTIYF. Here the CDR3 DNA reads TGTGCCAGCAGCCCGGAGGGGGACAGGGGACTCTCTGGAAACACCATATATTTT.

The CDR3 region has the DNA TGTGCCAGCAGCTTAACGGGGTTAAGGACGGGCGAGCAGTACTTC. Its protein product is CASSLTGLRTGEQYF. The V call is TRBV7-9, the J call TRBJ2-7; D might be TRBD2 (5 bases). The germline V gene encodes CDR1 SEHNR and CDR2 FQNEAQ (reference sequence). This CDR3 is built from 15 residues. V shed 2 bases and J shed 6 bases, with 17 bases lying between them.

The rearrangement uses TRBV12-5 and TRBJ1-5; D remains unclear. The germline gives CDR1 LGHNT, CDR2 FRNRAP. The CDR3 sequence is 14 residues long. V lost 1 base to trimming and J lost 2 bases, with 6 bases between them. CDR3 amino acids: CASGLGLGNQPQHF. The CDR3 DNA sequence: TGTGCTAGTGGTTTGGGTTTGGGCAATCAGCCCCAGCATTTT.

This clone has only a few counts. The chain is built from TRBV28 and TRBJ2-2, with 9 nucleotides matching TRBD1. Germline values: CDR1 MDHEN, CDR2 SYDVKM. V shed 6 bases, J shed 2 bases, and the junction held 4 bases outside the gene matches. This CDR3 is 15 amino acids long. For the CDR3, the DNA is TGTGCCAGCAGCAAGACAGGGGGTAACACCGGGGAGCTGTTTTTT. Amino acids: CASSKTGGNTGELFF.

The chain is built from TRBV19 and TRBJ2-1, with 9 bases matching TRBD2. This CDR3 contains 14 residues. J was trimmed by 7 bases and V by 7 bases; bases with no gene match: 8. CDR1 is LNHDA, CDR2 SQIVND, per germline (reference sequence). DNA for the CDR3: TGTGCCAGTAAGGGCGGGGGGGACCTTAATGAGCAGTTCTTC. Translated, it gives CASKGGGDLNEQFF.

A single count supports this clone. The chain has TRBV7-2 and TRBJ2-4; D might be TRBD1 or TRBD2, each matching 5 bases. CDR1 SGHTA and CDR2 FQGNSA come from the germline V gene. The CDR3 covers 14 residues. The germline V and J ends were trimmed by 1 base and 1 base, with 5 bases remaining between them. The CDR3 region is CASSLGGAKNIQYF. CDR3 nucleotide sequence: TGTGCCAGCAGCTTAGGGGGGGCCAAAAACATTCAGTACTTC.

V is TRBV6-2 or TRBV6-3 and J is TRBJ2-1; D unresolved. CDR1 is MNHEY and CDR2 is SVGEGT in the germline V gene. V was cut by 4 bases and J by 9 bases, with 10 bases left in between. This CDR3 spans 12 amino acids. The CDR3, as DNA: TGTGCCAGCAGTTCACAGTGGGGTGAGCAGTTCTTC. Amino acids: CASSSQWGEQFF.

The rearrangement uses TRBV2 and TRBJ2-5, with 7 bases identical to TRBD2. The germline CDR1 and CDR2 sequences are SNHLY and FYNNEI. The CDR3 extends over 16 amino acids. The junction had 14 bases not matched to a gene; V was cut back by 5 bases and J by 5 bases. CDR3 protein: CASSPSGTNSGETQYF. CDR3 nucleotides: TGTGCCAGCAGTCCGTCCGGGACTAATTCAGGGGAGACCCAGTACTTC.

This clone was counted between two and nine times. The V call is TRBV5-1, the J call TRBJ2-2; weak D call: TRBD1 (6 bases). The CDR3 spans 16 residues. Trimming took 0 bases from V and 6 from J, leaving 15 bases between them. The germline CDR1 and CDR2 sequences are SGHRS and YFSETQ. CDR3 sequence (DNA): TGCGCCAGCAGCTTGGAGCCTCAGGGGAATTCCGGGGAGCTGTTTTTT. Its protein is CASSLEPQGNSGELFF.

The genes are TRBV4-1 and TRBJ1-1; D is uncertain. The V end was cut by 3 bases, the J end by 1 base, with 9 bases between. Germline CDR1 MGHRA, CDR2 YSYEKL. The CDR3 totals 14 residues. The CDR3 DNA is TGCGCCAGCAGCCAGCCCACACGGAACACTGAAGCTTTCTTT. This codes for CASSQPTRNTEAFF.

This clone was detected only a few times. V is TRBV4-1 and J is TRBJ1-1; 8 nucleotides match TRBD1. The germline CDR1 and CDR2 sequences are MGHRA and YSYEKL. The CDR3 has 15 amino acids. Trimming cost V 5 bases and J 5 bases; bases outside gene matches: 10. The CDR3 DNA follows: TGCGCCAGCAGCGCTCGGACAGGGACGAATACTGAAGCTTTCTTT. Its protein is CASSARTGTNTEAFF.

This clone was seen only a few times. The chain combines TRBV2 with TRBJ1-1, with D maybe TRBD1 (5 bases). The CDR3 consists of 12 residues. V shed 8 bases and J shed 1 base, with 8 bases lying between them. Germline V gene data show CDR1 as SNHLY and CDR2 as FYNNEI. CDR3: CASRGGNTEAFF. DNA of the CDR3: TGTGCCAGCCGGGGGGGGAACACTGAAGCTTTCTTT.

The V and J genes are TRBV5-4 and TRBJ1-2; no firm D call. The germline V and J ends were trimmed by 3 bases and 8 bases, with 26 bases remaining between them. The CDR3 contains 17 residues. Per the germline V gene, CDR1 is SGHNT and CDR2 is YYREEE (reference sequence). This CDR3 is CASSSMLKTPQEWGYTF. The CDR3 DNA follows: TGTGCCAGCAGCTCGATGCTGAAGACCCCTCAAGAATGGGGCTACACCTTC.

This chain connects TRBV19 to TRBJ2-2; tentatively, D is TRBD2 (5 bases). V was cut by 2 bases and J by 2 bases, with 15 bases left in between. CDR1 is LNHDA, CDR2 SQIVND, per germline (reference sequence). The CDR3 totals 17 residues. CDR3 sequence reads: CASSIRGRGVNTGELFF. CDR3 bases: TGTGCCAGTAGTATAAGAGGCCGGGGAGTCAACACCGGGGAGCTGTTTTTT. The entire variable domain, with the rest obtained from reference TRBV19 and TRBJ2-2, is as follows: DGGITQSPKYLFRKEGQNVTLSCEQNLNHDAMYWYRQDPGQGLRLIYYSQIVNDFQKGDIAEGYSVSREKKESFPLTVTSAQKNPTAFYLCASSIRGRGVNTGELFFGEGSRLTVL.

The chain uses TRBV18 and TRBJ2-7; D perhaps matches TRBD2 (5 bases). The germline V gene encodes CDR1 KGHSH and CDR2 LQKENI. The CDR3 is 12 amino acids. Trimming shortened V by 3 bases and J by 7 bases, and 10 bases separated the two germline ends. CDR3 bases: TGTGCCAGCTCACCCCTGACGGGGGAGCAGTACTTC. Protein product: CASSPLTGEQYF.

The rearrangement uses TRBV20-1 and TRBJ1-1; a weak D match, TRBD1 (5 bases). This CDR3 comprises 14 residues. V shed 3 bases and J shed 1 base, with 12 bases lying between them. Per the germline V gene, CDR1 is DFQATT and CDR2 is SNEGSKA (reference sequence). The CDR3 reads CSASSGLRNTEAFF. The DNA for the CDR3 is TGCAGTGCTAGTTCGGGACTGCGGAACACTGAAGCTTTCTTT.

V gene TRBV6-1 combines with J gene TRBJ1-1; no clear D gene. Germline values: CDR1 MNHNS, CDR2 SASEGT. CDR3 length equals 12 residues. V was shortened by 8 bases and J by 8 bases, with 15 bases between the two germline ends. CDR3 sequence reads: CASSKRAPEAFF. For the CDR3, the DNA is TGTGCCAGCTCTAAAAGGGCACCAGAAGCTTTCTTT.

The table lists this clone with a few counts. The CDR3 coding sequence is TGTGCCACCAGCCCGACAGGTCGGAACACTGAAGCTTTCTTT. Protein: CATSPTGRNTEAFF. V and J are TRBV24-1 and TRBJ1-1; perhaps TRBD1 as D (6 bases). Looked up from germline, CDR1 is KGHDR and CDR2 is SFDVKD. The CDR3 sequence is 14 residues long. Trimming took 7 bases from V and 1 from J, leaving 12 bases between them.

This clone has only a few counts. The chain recombines TRBV14 with TRBJ1-1; D gene unclear. The ends were cut back, 4 bases at V and 1 base at J, with 7 bases in the middle. The CDR3 is 13 amino acids. Germline CDR1 is SGHDN and CDR2 is FVKESK. The CDR3 coding sequence is TGTGCCAGCAGCCTGGACTGGAACACTGAAGCTTTCTTT. Residues: CASSLDWNTEAFF.

Points on this clone: Relative to the germline gene, one junction end is altered; a read error may explain this. J is TRBJ2-7 and V is TRBV20-1, with TRBD1 matching 7 bases. The CDR3 runs 10 residues. Germline values: CDR1 DFQATT, CDR2 SNEGSKA (reference sequence). The CDR3 here is CSLNRDRGIF. The CDR3 bases are TGCAGTCTCAACCGGGACAGAGGGATCTTC.